These T cell receptor beta chains were read from a single sample in a study of cytomegalovirus exposure and HLA in healthy donors. Sequenced by immunoSEQ multiplex PCR; TCRdb stores in-frame clones only, minus some. The sample carries about 82,000 clones, around 70% recorded once. Sequenced sample: PBMCs. Receptors originate from a woman aged 45-59 years in good health and CMV-seropositive. Both conserved end residues are part of each CDR3. D genes are given only for firm matches. Only some rows state a clone size, as once, few, many or a class for expanded clones.

clone_size d_call j_call v_call cdr3_nt cdr3_aa
NA NA TRBJ1-5 TRBV9 TGTGCCAGCAGCGTAGGAGGGAAACAGCCCCAGCATTTT CASSVGGKQPQHF
NA TRBD1 TRBJ2-2 TRBV14 TGTGCCAGCAGCCGAGACAGGGGGCCCGGGGAGCTGTTTTTT CASSRDRGPGELFF
NA NA TRBJ2-3 TRBV7-3 TGTGCCAGCAGCTTAACCAGGGGCGTGGGCACAGATACGCAGTATTTT CASSLTRGVGTDTQYF
NA NA TRBJ2-2 TRBV27 TGTGCCAGCAGTTTTGGAGGGGCGAACACCGGGGAGCTGTTTTTT CASSFGGANTGELFF
NA TRBD1 TRBJ2-7 TRBV30 TGTGCCTGGAGTGTTACAGGGGGCGGGTACGAGCAGTACTTC CAWSVTGGGYEQYF
NA NA TRBJ2-7 TRBV19 TGTGCCAGTAGTGAAGCTAGCGAACGCGAGCAGTACTTC CASSEASEREQYF
NA NA TRBJ2-5 TRBV13 TGTGCCAGCAGCTTACCAGGGGTCGAGACCCAGTACTTC CASSLPGVETQYF
many NA TRBJ1-5 TRBV6-5 TGTGCCAGCAGCCTCTCAGGGAAAAGGGATCAGCCCCAGCATTTT CASSLSGKRDQPQHF
NA TRBD2 TRBJ2-6 TRBV27 TGTGCCAGCAGCCCAGCGGGAGGACCCTCTGGGGCCAACGTCCTGACTTTC CASSPAGGPSGANVLTF
NA NA TRBJ2-2 TRBV5-1 TGCGCCAGCAGCTTGGAGGGAGTCCGTGGAGGGGAGCTGTTTTTT CASSLEGVRGGELFF
NA NA TRBJ2-7 TRBV29-1 TGCAGCGTTGAAGATGAGGGATCCTACGAGCAGTACTTC CSVEDEGSYEQYF
NA TRBD1 TRBJ2-3 TRBV30 TGTGCCTGGAGTGGAGGACAGGGGGCAGATACGCAGTATTTT CAWSGGQGADTQYF
NA TRBD1 TRBJ2-2 TRBV27 TGTGCCAGCAGTTTAGAGACAGGGCCCGGGGAGCTGTTTTTT CASSLETGPGELFF
once NA TRBJ1-5 TRBV19 TGTGCCAGTAGTATGGGGACTTGGAATTCGAATCAGCCCCAGCATTTT CASSMGTWNSNQPQHF
NA NA TRBJ2-7 TRBV30 TGTGCCTGGACCCCAGGCGGGGAAGAGCAGTACTTC CAWTPGGEEQYF
once TRBD2 TRBJ2-7 TRBV5-4 TGTGCCAGCAGCTTGTCCGGGACTAGGGCCTACGAGCAGTACTTC CASSLSGTRAYEQYF
NA NA TRBJ2-3 TRBV10-2 TGCGCCAGCAGTCTGTTAGCGGCCACAGATACGCAGTATTTT CASSLLAATDTQYF
NA NA TRBJ1-2 TRBV4-1 TGCGCCAGCAGCCAAGGCGTAATCGGTAATCGGGGCTACACCTTC CASSQGVIGNRGYTF
NA NA TRBJ1-2 TRBV28 TGTGCCAGCAGTGGCCAGGGTGTCTATGGCTACACCTTC CASSGQGVYGYTF
NA NA TRBJ2-3 TRBV28 TGTGCCAGCAAGAGCCCCCGAGGAGATACGCAGTATTTT CASKSPRGDTQYF
NA NA TRBJ2-2 TRBV5-1 TGCGCCAGCAGCTTGGAGGTTAGCGGGAACACCGGGGAGCTGTTTTTT CASSLEVSGNTGELFF
once TRBD2 TRBJ2-7 TRBV13 TGTGCCAGCAGCCGACCAGCGGGAGAGTCCGACGAGCAGTACTTC CASSRPAGESDEQYF
NA TRBD2 TRBJ2-1 TRBV4-1 TGCGCCAGCAGCCAGAGCACTAGCGGGCATTCCTACAATGAGCAGTTCTTC CASSQSTSGHSYNEQFF
NA NA TRBJ2-2 TRBV7-9 TGTGCCAGCAGCAGCACCGGGACCGGGGAGCTGTTTTTT CASSSTGTGELFF
NA TRBD1 TRBJ1-4 TRBV7-7 TGTGCTAGCAGCTTGGGGACAGGGAATGAAAAACTGTTTTTT CASSLGTGNEKLFF
few TRBD1 TRBJ2-7 TRBV5-4 TGTGCCAGCAGCCCTCAGGGGGCCCCGACCTACGAGCAGTACTTC CASSPQGAPTYEQYF
NA TRBD2 TRBJ2-5 TRBV7-9 TGTGCCTCCCGAAATTCGGGAGGAGAGACCCAGTACTTC CASRNSGGETQYF
NA TRBD1 TRBJ1-1 TRBV11-3 TGTGCCAGCAGCTTAGGCCTTACAGGGGGCGCGGAAGCTTTCTTT CASSLGLTGGAEAFF
NA NA TRBJ2-2 TRBV9 TGTGCCAGCAGCGTAGACACCAGACTCGGGGAGCTGTTTTTT CASSVDTRLGELFF
NA NA TRBJ2-1 TRBV10-3 TGTGCCATCAGTGGACAGCTCCAACCCAATGAGCAGTTCTTC CAISGQLQPNEQFF
NA NA TRBJ1-1 TRBV6-1 TGTGCCAGCAGTGAACAGCCAGGGCTAACTGAAGCTTTCTTT CASSEQPGLTEAFF
NA NA TRBJ2-5 TRBV14 TGTGCCAGCAGCCAGGTGGCCCAGGGGACCCAGTACTTC CASSQVAQGTQYF
NA NA TRBJ2-5 TRBV27 TGTGCCAGCAGTATAATGGGGCGGGAGACCCAGTACTTC CASSIMGRETQYF
NA NA TRBJ2-1 TRBV29-1 TGCAGCGTTCGAGCACAGGTCAATGAGCAGTTCTTC CSVRAQVNEQFF
NA NA TRBJ2-5 TRBV7-2 TGTGCCAGCAGCTTAGTGGTCGACGGGAGCACCCGGGGGACCCAGTACTTC CASSLVVDGSTRGTQYF
NA NA TRBJ2-5 TRBV29-1 TGCAGCGTTGGCGGCAGCAAGACCCAGTACTTC CSVGGSKTQYF
NA NA TRBJ2-6 TRBV19 TGTGCCAGTAGTAGAGGGGGTTCTGGGGCCAACGTCCTGACTTTC CASSRGGSGANVLTF